These 15 T cell receptor beta chains were all obtained from the same sample, sequenced in a study of PD-L1 blockade in urothelial cancer. As to time point: peripheral blood 6 weeks after treatment start. Profiling relied on immunoSEQ multiplex PCR, and the TCRdb table lists in-frame clones only, not all of them. The sample comprises some 110,000 clones, about 91% of which are singletons, and less than 4.5% rests with the top ten. The sequencing used PBMCs, collected around atezolizumab (anti-PD-L1) treatment. Receptor source: a man in his sixties with urothelial cancer.

The chain joins TRBV25-1 to TRBJ2-5; TRBD2 might be the D (7 bases). The germline V gene encodes CDR1 MGHDK and CDR2 SYGVNS. The CDR3 has 17 residues. V gave up 5 bases and J gave up 5 bases, with 24 bases separating them. CDR3 DNA sequence: TGTGCCAGCAGTTCACCCCTCAGTACAGGGAGGGAGGAGACCCAGTACTTC. This codes for CASSSPLSTGREETQYF.

The V call is TRBV7-9, the J call TRBJ1-1, with D uncertain. Deletions cut 1 base from V and 10 bases from J, with 13 bases between. Germline-derived CDR1 and CDR2 are SEHNR and FQNEAQ (reference sequence). The CDR3 contains 13 residues. The CDR3 here is CASSLEFGMGAFF. In nucleotides, the CDR3 is TGTGCCAGCAGCTTAGAGTTCGGGATGGGAGCTTTCTTT.

The rearrangement uses TRBV2 and TRBJ2-7; D may be TRBD1 (5 bases). CDR1 and CDR2 from the germline V gene are SNHLY and FYNNEI. The CDR3 is made up of 11 amino acids. Trimming removed 4 bases from V and 5 bases from J, with 6 bases in between. CDR3 in amino acids: CASSGQNEQYF. CDR3 DNA: TGTGCCAGCAGTGGACAGAACGAGCAGTACTTC.

The chain links TRBV2 to TRBJ2-5; D ambiguous. The V end was cut by 4 bases, the J end by 4 bases, with 10 bases between. Germline V gene data show CDR1 as SNHLY and CDR2 as FYNNEI. The CDR3 loop spans 13 amino acids. The CDR3 reads CASSVGVRETQYF. The CDR3, as DNA: TGTGCCAGCAGTGTTGGAGTCCGAGAGACCCAGTACTTC.

The chain employs TRBV6-1 and TRBJ1-1; 7 bases are a match to TRBD1. CDR3 length equals 13 residues. Germline trimming cut 10 bases from V and 5 bases from J; bases unmatched to any gene: 10. The germline V gene encodes CDR1 MNHNS and CDR2 SASEGT. The CDR3 is CANAVGDRTEAFF. The CDR3, as DNA: TGTGCCAATGCAGTCGGGGACAGAACTGAAGCTTTCTTT.

The CDR3 region has the DNA TGTGCCAGCAGCTCTCGGACAGGGAGGGGTGAGCAGTTCTTC. Translated, it gives CASSSRTGRGEQFF. The V call is TRBV7-9, the J call TRBJ2-1; a weak D match, TRBD1 (8 bases). This CDR3 comprises 14 residues. CDR1 is SEHNR, CDR2 FQNEAQ, per germline (reference sequence). Between the trimmed V and J ends, which lost 4 bases and 9 bases, there was a span of 16 bases.

Only a few counts were recorded for this clone. This sequence joins TRBV7-2 and TRBJ2-5; weak D call: TRBD1 (5 bases). With 3 bases removed from V and 5 bases from J, the gap between germline ends came to 10 bases. Per germline, CDR1 SGHTA and CDR2 FQGNSA. The CDR3 covers 13 residues. The CDR3 spells CASSFQGGETQYF. CDR3 sequence (DNA): TGTGCCAGCAGCTTCCAGGGTGGGGAGACCCAGTACTTC. Based on the CDR3 plus reference TRBV7-2 and TRBJ2-5, the full variable domain is GAGVSQSPSNKVTEKGKDVELRCDPISGHTALYWYRQSLGQGLEFLIYFQGNSAPDKSGLPSDRFSAERTGGSVSTLTIQRTQQEDSAVYLCASSFQGGETQYFGPGTRLLVL.

CDR3 bases: TGTGCCAGCAGTCCCAAACAGGCAAACCAAGAGACCCAGTACTTC. Its protein is CASSPKQANQETQYF. The chain links TRBV7-9 to TRBJ2-5, with D perhaps matching TRBD1 (5 bases). Trimming removed 6 bases at V and 0 bases at J, with 14 bases between. Germline CDR1 is SEHNR and CDR2 is FQNEAQ (reference sequence). The length of the CDR3 is 15 residues.

V usage is TRBV11-2 and J usage is TRBJ2-7, with D tentatively TRBD1 (6 bases). The CDR3 contains 16 residues. The germline V and J ends were trimmed by 2 bases and 3 bases, with 17 bases remaining between them. Per germline, CDR1 SGHAT and CDR2 FQNNGV. Here the CDR3 reads CASSLPYSGQYYEQYF. DNA of the CDR3: TGTGCCAGCAGCTTACCTTACTCCGGACAGTACTACGAGCAGTACTTC.

This rearrangement joins TRBV7-2 to TRBJ2-7; 10 bases match TRBD2. The V gene end was trimmed by 5 bases and the J gene end by 2 bases; junction bases not matched to a gene: 6. The V gene's germline CDR1 is SGHTA and CDR2 FQGNSA. The CDR3 loop spans 15 amino acids. Written as DNA, the CDR3 is TGTGCCAGCAGCGAACGGACTAGCGGACCCTACGAGCAGTACTTC. Translating gives CASSERTSGPYEQYF.

V is TRBV21-1 and J is TRBJ2-7; TRBD1 was called by the table and not checked on the DNA. TRBV21-1 is given as a pseudogene. The CDR3 is 15 amino acids. Here the CDR3 DNA reads TGTGCCAGCAGCAAACCGTCAGGGAACTCCTACGAGCAGTACTTC. Its protein is CASSKPSGNSYEQYF.

The DNA for the CDR3 is TGTGCCAGCAGCTATAATAGCGGTCAAGAGACCCAGTACTTC. Protein sequence: CASSYNSGQETQYF. This sequence joins TRBV9 and TRBJ2-5; the D gene is possibly TRBD2 (6 bases). The CDR3 is 14 amino acids. Germline CDR1 reads SGDLS; CDR2 reads YYNGEE. V was shortened by 4 bases and J by 2 bases, with 12 bases between the two germline ends.

V usage is TRBV11-2 and J usage is TRBJ2-2; 8 bases agree with TRBD1. Per the germline V gene, CDR1 is SGHAT and CDR2 is FQNNGV. With 1 base clipped from V and 6 bases from J, the junction kept 4 bases outside the gene matches. CDR3 size: 15 residues. CDR3 sequence (DNA): TGTGCCAGCAGCTTAGTCAGGGGGCGGTCCGGGGAGCTGTTTTTT. The encoded protein is CASSLVRGRSGELFF.

The J gene is TRBJ2-5, the V gene TRBV2; 16 positions agree with TRBD2. The CDR3 contains 18 residues. V was pared by 8 bases and J by 0 bases, with 9 bases of the junction left unmatched. Germline V gives CDR1 SNHLY, CDR2 FYNNEI. The CDR3, as DNA: TGTGCCAGCCTACCGGGACTAGCGGGAGGGGGGTACCAAGAGACCCAGTACTTC. Translation: CASLPGLAGGGYQETQYF.

The rearrangement uses TRBV11-2 and TRBJ1-1, with D maybe TRBD1 (5 bases). The CDR3 length is 15 residues. Germline-derived CDR1 and CDR2 are SGHAT and FQNNGV. V was clipped by 5 bases and J by 8 bases, with 21 bases between them. The CDR3 coding sequence is TGTGCCAGCAGCCCAGGGTTCGGCGGCGCCTCGGAAGCTTTCTTT. Protein product: CASSPGFGGASEAFF.